This entry describes one T cell receptor beta chain. Using immunoSEQ multiplex PCR, the repertoire was profiled, and TCRdb retains in-frame clones only, with some absent. Found here are fewer than 130,000 clones, just over 90% of them singletons; the top ten hold 3% to 3.5%. The source of the sample is a study of T cell changes during pregnancy in multiple sclerosis. The CDR3 covers 16 residues. The V gene's germline CDR1 is KGHSH and CDR2 LQKENI. Trimming cost V 2 bases and J 2 bases; bases outside gene matches: 6. The J gene is TRBJ2-5, the V gene TRBV18, with 9 bases matching TRBD2. Sequences were derived from peripheral blood, sampled after pregnancy. The source of this sequence is a female donor with multiple sclerosis, enrolled in a pregnancy study. CDR3 DNA sequence: TGTGCCAGCTCACCAGTAGCGGGAGCTGGTCAAGAGACCCAGTACTTC. This sequence encodes CASSPVAGAGQETQYF.